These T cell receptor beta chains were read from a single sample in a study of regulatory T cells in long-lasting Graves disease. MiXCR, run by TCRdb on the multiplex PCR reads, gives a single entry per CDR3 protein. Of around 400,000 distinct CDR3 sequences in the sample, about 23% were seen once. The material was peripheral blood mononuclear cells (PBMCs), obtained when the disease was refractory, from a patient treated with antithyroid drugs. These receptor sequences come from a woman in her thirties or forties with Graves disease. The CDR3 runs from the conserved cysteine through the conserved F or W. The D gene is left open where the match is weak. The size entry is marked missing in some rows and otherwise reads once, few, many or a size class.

CDR3aa: CASSFAQRAYEQYF; CDR3nt: TGTGCCAGCAGCTTTGCCCAGCGAGCCTACGAGCAGTACTTC; v_gene: TRBV7-2; abundance: many; d_gene: -; j_gene: TRBJ2-7
CDR3aa: CSVAKGTAGRNTIYF; CDR3nt: TGCAGCGTCGCAAAAGGGACAGCCGGTCGAAACACCATATATTTT; v_gene: TRBV29-1; abundance: few; d_gene: TRBD1; j_gene: TRBJ1-3
CDR3aa: CASSHFRTGNEQYF; CDR3nt: TGTGCCAGCAGCCATTTCAGGACAGGGAACGAGCAGTACTTC; v_gene: TRBV3-1; abundance: -; d_gene: TRBD1; j_gene: TRBJ2-7
CDR3aa: CASSHRQELAKNIQYF; CDR3nt: TGTGCCAGCAGTCACCGCCAGGAGTTAGCCAAAAACATTCAGTACTTC; v_gene: TRBV27; abundance: many; d_gene: -; j_gene: TRBJ2-4
CDR3aa: CASRYQGTEAFF; CDR3nt: TGTGCCAGCCGGTATCAGGGCACTGAAGCTTTCTTT; v_gene: TRBV19; abundance: many; d_gene: -; j_gene: TRBJ1-1
CDR3aa: CAIGQSYEQYF; CDR3nt: TGTGCCATCGGACAGTCCTACGAGCAGTACTTC; v_gene: TRBV10-3; abundance: few; d_gene: -; j_gene: TRBJ2-7
CDR3aa: CASSLDNLSGAGYTF; CDR3nt: TGTGCCAGCAGCCTTGACAATTTGTCGGGAGCTGGCTACACCTTC; v_gene: TRBV5-8; abundance: -; d_gene: -; j_gene: TRBJ1-2
CDR3aa: CSVSDQPLYEQYF; CDR3nt: TGCAGCGTTTCCGACCAGCCCCTCTACGAGCAGTACTTC; v_gene: TRBV29-1; abundance: -; d_gene: -; j_gene: TRBJ2-7
CDR3aa: CASSLGSETEAFF; CDR3nt: TGTGCCAGCAGTTTAGGGTCGGAAACTGAAGCTTTCTTT; v_gene: TRBV27; abundance: many; d_gene: -; j_gene: TRBJ1-1
CDR3aa: CASSARDRVFGNTIYF; CDR3nt: TGTGCCAGCAGCGCACGGGACAGGGTTTTTGGAAACACCATATATTTT; v_gene: TRBV28; abundance: many; d_gene: TRBD1; j_gene: TRBJ1-3
CDR3aa: CASSPARGLAGLTDTQYF; CDR3nt: TGCGCCAGCAGCCCAGCCCGGGGACTAGCGGGACTAACAGATACGCAGTATTTT; v_gene: TRBV5-1; abundance: once; d_gene: TRBD2; j_gene: TRBJ2-3
CDR3aa: CASTGQADTQYF; CDR3nt: TGTGCCAGCACGGGCCAGGCAGATACGCAGTATTTT; v_gene: TRBV6-1; abundance: -; d_gene: -; j_gene: TRBJ2-3
CDR3aa: CASSEALSNEQFF; CDR3nt: TGTGCCAGCAGTGAAGCGTTGTCAAATGAGCAGTTCTTC; v_gene: TRBV2; abundance: -; d_gene: -; j_gene: TRBJ2-1
CDR3aa: CSFQRTGGTEAFF; CDR3nt: TGCAGCTTTCAACGGACAGGGGGCACTGAAGCTTTCTTT; v_gene: TRBV29-1; abundance: many; d_gene: TRBD1; j_gene: TRBJ1-1
CDR3aa: CASRPSQRPGETQYF; CDR3nt: TGTGCCAGCAGACCATCCCAGAGACCGGGGGAGACCCAGTACTTC; v_gene: TRBV6-1; abundance: many; d_gene: -; j_gene: TRBJ2-5
CDR3aa: CASSQGITGELFF; CDR3nt: TGTGCCAGCAGTCAGGGTATCACCGGGGAGCTGTTTTTT; v_gene: TRBV12-3/TRBV12-4; abundance: many; d_gene: -; j_gene: TRBJ2-2
CDR3aa: CASSETPSRYEQYF; CDR3nt: TGTGCCAGCAGTGAGACCCCGTCCCGGTATGAGCAGTACTTC; v_gene: TRBV28; abundance: many; d_gene: -; j_gene: TRBJ2-7
CDR3aa: CSAPFRTDTQYF; CDR3nt: TGCAGTGCACCCTTTCGCACAGATACGCAGTATTTT; v_gene: TRBV20-1; abundance: few; d_gene: -; j_gene: TRBJ2-3
CDR3aa: CASSPRAYTEAFF; CDR3nt: TGTGCCAGCTCACCCAGGGCTTACACTGAAGCTTTCTTT; v_gene: TRBV18; abundance: few; d_gene: -; j_gene: TRBJ1-1
CDR3aa: CASSHLGGSSYEQYF; CDR3nt: TGCGCCAGCAGCCACTTAGGGGGGAGCTCCTACGAGCAGTACTTC; v_gene: TRBV4-1; abundance: many; d_gene: -; j_gene: TRBJ2-7
CDR3aa: CASSQVEGSQAFF; CDR3nt: TGTGCCAGCAGCCAAGTCGAGGGAAGTCAAGCTTTCTTT; v_gene: TRBV3-1; abundance: many; d_gene: -; j_gene: TRBJ1-1
CDR3aa: CASSEYVRGETQYF; CDR3nt: TGTGCCAGCAGTGAATATGTCAGGGGGGAGACCCAGTACTTC; v_gene: TRBV25-1; abundance: -; d_gene: TRBD1; j_gene: TRBJ2-5
CDR3aa: CASSQDRNGIEQYF; CDR3nt: TGCGCCAGCAGCCAAGATCGGAACGGGATCGAGCAGTACTTC; v_gene: TRBV4-1; abundance: -; d_gene: -; j_gene: TRBJ2-7
CDR3aa: CASSLPTGSSYNSPLHF; CDR3nt: TGTGCCAGCAGTTTACCCACAGGGAGTTCCTATAATTCACCCCTCCACTTT; v_gene: TRBV28; abundance: -; d_gene: -; j_gene: TRBJ1-6
CDR3aa: CASRQGQGQPQHF; CDR3nt: TGTGCCAGCAGACAGGGGCAGGGTCAGCCCCAGCATTTT; v_gene: TRBV2; abundance: many; d_gene: TRBD1; j_gene: TRBJ1-5
CDR3aa: CASSWNRGSGELFF; CDR3nt: TGTGCCAGCAGTTGGAACAGGGGATCCGGGGAGCTGTTTTTT; v_gene: TRBV6-2/TRBV6-3; abundance: -; d_gene: TRBD1; j_gene: TRBJ2-2
CDR3aa: CASSLQRIMNTEAFF; CDR3nt: TGTGCCAGCAGTTTACAGAGGATTATGAACACTGAAGCTTTCTTT; v_gene: TRBV28; abundance: many; d_gene: -; j_gene: TRBJ1-1
CDR3aa: CAIRSRDKETQYF; CDR3nt: TGTGCCATCAGAAGTAGGGACAAAGAGACCCAGTACTTC; v_gene: TRBV10-3; abundance: many; d_gene: -; j_gene: TRBJ2-5
CDR3aa: CASSLGDRGLNGYTF; CDR3nt: TGCGCCAGCAGCTTGGGGGACAGGGGGCTTAATGGCTACACCTTC; v_gene: TRBV5-1; abundance: -; d_gene: TRBD1; j_gene: TRBJ1-2